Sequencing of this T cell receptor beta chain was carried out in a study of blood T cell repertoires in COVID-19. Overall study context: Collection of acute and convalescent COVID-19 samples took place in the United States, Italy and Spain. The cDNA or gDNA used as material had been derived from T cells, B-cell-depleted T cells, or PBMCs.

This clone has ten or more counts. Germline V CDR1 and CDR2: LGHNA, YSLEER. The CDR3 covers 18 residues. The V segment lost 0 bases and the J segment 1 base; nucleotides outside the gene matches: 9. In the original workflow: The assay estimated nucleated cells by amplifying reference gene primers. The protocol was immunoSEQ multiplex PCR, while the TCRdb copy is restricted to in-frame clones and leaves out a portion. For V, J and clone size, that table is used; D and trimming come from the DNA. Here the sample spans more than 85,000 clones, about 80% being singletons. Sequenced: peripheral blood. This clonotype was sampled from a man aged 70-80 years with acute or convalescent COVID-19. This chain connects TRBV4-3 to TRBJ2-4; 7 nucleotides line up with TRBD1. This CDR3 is CASSQDQDRRWAKNIQYF. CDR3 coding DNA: TGCGCCAGCAGCCAAGATCAGGACAGGCGGTGGGCCAAAAACATTCAGTACTTC.